This T cell receptor (beta chain) comes out of a study of CD8+ T cells in alopecia areata. Study summary: Grafts of skin from C3H/HeJ donors aged roughly 6-13 months with spontaneous alopecia went to female C3H/HeJ mice aged about 7-10 weeks.

General observations from the study: Higher clonality was seen in lesional scalp than in normal scalp, especially in alopecia totalis/universalis. Researchers reported that TCR sharing among patients proved less clear than in mice, possibly HLA-linked. Scalp sample sequencing also detects resident alphabeta T cells of normal skin.

Sorting of pooled cutaneous lymph node cells was based on CD4, CD8alpha, NKG2D, NKG2ACE and other markers. The table lists this clone with many counts. Its antigen is not identified. The genes are named according to mouse. The missing CDR3 end, 4 residues past where the read stops, is filled in from the germline J gene. Sequencing templates came from extracted RNA that was reverse transcribed into cDNA. The data were produced by immunoSEQ multiplex PCR, yet TCRdb's version contains in-frame clones alone and is incomplete. Recorded here are just over 3,500 clones, none singletons. The CDR3 extends over 15 amino acids. Germline lookup yields CDR1 NNHDY and CDR2 SYVADS. Deletions cut 2 bases from V and 0 bases from J, with 10 bases between.

The V and J genes are TRBV13-3 and TRBJ2-4; D may be TRBD2 (7 bases). The clonotype originates from a C3H/HeJ mouse with alopecia areata. As its MHC haplotype, the strain has H2-k. Input material: CD8+ T cells sorted from a lymph node. The covered CDR3 bases are TGTGCCAGCAGTGAGTGGGGGGCTAGTCAAAAC. Protein product: CASSEWGASQN. The complete CDR3 reads CASSEWGASQNTLYF.